What follows is one TCR beta chain and its context. Residents of 24 US areas, aged about 18 to 100 years, made up the participants. This entry is derived from a study of blood T cell repertoires in COVID-19. Study as a whole: T cells, B-cell-depleted T cells, or PBMCs supplied cDNA or gDNA.

Profiled with immunoSEQ multiplex PCR; TCRdb holds only in-frame clones, not every one. The data hold 150,000 to 200,000 clones, with 75% to 90% observed a single time. V lost 7 bases to trimming and J lost 5 bases, with 20 bases between them. CDR1 and CDR2 from the germline V gene are MDHEN and SYDVKM. The CDR3 contains 15 residues. V and J are TRBV28 and TRBJ2-5, with a tentative D call TRBD2 (7 bases). Sequencing was done on a sample of PBMCs or T cells enriched from blood (not recorded which). The TCR originated in a woman in her forties with acute COVID-19. The CDR3 region has the DNA TGTGCCAGCAAGGATTCGGGGGGCCTGTGGGAGACCCAGTACTTC. This sequence encodes CASKDSGGLWETQYF.